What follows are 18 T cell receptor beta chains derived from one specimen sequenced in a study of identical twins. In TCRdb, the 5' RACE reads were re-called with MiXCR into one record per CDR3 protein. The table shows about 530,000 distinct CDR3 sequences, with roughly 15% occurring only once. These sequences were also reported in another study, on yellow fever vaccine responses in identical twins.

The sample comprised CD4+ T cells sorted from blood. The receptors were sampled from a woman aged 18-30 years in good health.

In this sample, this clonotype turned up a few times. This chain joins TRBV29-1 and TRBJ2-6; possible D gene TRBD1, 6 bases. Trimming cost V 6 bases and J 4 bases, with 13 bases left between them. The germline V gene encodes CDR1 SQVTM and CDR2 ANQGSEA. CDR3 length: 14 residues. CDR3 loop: CSVKQGMGANVLTF. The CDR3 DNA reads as TGCAGCGTAAAACAGGGTATGGGGGCCAACGTCCTGACTTTC.

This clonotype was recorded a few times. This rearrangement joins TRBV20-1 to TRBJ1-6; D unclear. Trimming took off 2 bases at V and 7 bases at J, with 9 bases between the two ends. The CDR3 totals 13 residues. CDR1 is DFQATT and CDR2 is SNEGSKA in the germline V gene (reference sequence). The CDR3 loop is CSARFVDNSPLHF. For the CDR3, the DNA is TGCAGTGCTAGATTTGTTGACAATTCACCCCTCCACTTT.

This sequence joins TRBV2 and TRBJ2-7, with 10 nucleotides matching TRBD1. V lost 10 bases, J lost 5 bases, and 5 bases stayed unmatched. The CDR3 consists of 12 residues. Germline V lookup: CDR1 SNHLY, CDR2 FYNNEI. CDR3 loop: CAIDRGLNEQYV. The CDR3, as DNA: TGTGCCATCGACAGGGGGCTAAACGAGCAGTACGTC.

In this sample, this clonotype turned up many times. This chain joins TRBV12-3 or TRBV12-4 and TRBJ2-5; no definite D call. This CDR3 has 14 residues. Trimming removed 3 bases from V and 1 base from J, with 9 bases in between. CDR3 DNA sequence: TGTGCCAGCAGTTTGGACCAAATCCAAGAGACCCAGTACTTC. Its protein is CASSLDQIQETQYF.

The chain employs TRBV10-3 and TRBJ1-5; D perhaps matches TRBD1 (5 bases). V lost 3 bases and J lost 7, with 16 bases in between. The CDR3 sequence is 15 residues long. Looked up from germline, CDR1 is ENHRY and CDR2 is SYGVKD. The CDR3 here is CAISDGTFGRQPQHF. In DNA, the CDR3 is TGTGCCATCAGTGACGGGACTTTTGGCCGCCAGCCCCAGCATTTT.

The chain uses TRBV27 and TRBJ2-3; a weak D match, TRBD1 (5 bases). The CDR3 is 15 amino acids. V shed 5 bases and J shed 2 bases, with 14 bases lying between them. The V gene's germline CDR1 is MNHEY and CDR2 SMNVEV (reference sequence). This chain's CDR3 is CASSGKGLFTDTQYF. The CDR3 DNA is TGTGCCAGCAGTGGTAAGGGGTTGTTCACAGATACGCAGTATTTT.

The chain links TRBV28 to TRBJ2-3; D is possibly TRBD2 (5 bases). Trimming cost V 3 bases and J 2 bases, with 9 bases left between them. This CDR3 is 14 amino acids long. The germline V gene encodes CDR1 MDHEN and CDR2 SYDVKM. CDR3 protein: CASSFSGNTDTQYF. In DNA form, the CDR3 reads TGTGCCAGCAGTTTTTCGGGAAACACAGATACGCAGTATTTT.

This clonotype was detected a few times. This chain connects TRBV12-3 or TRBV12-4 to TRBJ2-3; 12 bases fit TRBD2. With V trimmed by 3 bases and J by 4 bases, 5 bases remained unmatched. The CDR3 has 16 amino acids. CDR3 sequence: CASSLGLAGGSDTQYF. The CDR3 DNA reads TGTGCCAGCAGTTTGGGCCTAGCGGGGGGGTCAGATACGCAGTATTTT.

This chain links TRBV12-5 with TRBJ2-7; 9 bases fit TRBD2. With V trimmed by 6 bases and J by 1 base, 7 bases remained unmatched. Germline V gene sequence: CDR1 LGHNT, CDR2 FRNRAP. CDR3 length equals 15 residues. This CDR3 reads CASGLRLAASYEQYF. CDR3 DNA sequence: TGTGCTAGTGGCCTCCGACTAGCGGCTTCCTACGAGCAGTACTTC.

DNA for the CDR3: TGTGCCACTCGGGCAGCACGGGAGACCCAGTACTTC. The encoded protein is CATRAARETQYF. The chain recombines TRBV2 with TRBJ2-5; D is undetermined. The CDR3 spans 12 residues. V was cut by 10 bases and J by 5 bases, with 14 bases left in between. Germline lookup yields CDR1 SNHLY and CDR2 FYNNEI.

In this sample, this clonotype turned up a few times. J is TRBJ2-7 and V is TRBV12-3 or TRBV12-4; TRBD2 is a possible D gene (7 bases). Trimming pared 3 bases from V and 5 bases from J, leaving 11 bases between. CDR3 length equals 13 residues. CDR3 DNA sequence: TGTGCCAGCAGTTTCGGGGGGCAGGACGAGCAGTACTTC. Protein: CASSFGGQDEQYF.

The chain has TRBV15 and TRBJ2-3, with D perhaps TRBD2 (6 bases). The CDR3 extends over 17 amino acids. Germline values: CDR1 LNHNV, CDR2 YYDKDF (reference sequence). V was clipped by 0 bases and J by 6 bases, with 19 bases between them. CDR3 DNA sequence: TGTGCCACCAGCAGAGATAGTAGGGGAGGTATCTTGGATACGCAGTATTTT. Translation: CATSRDSRGGILDTQYF.

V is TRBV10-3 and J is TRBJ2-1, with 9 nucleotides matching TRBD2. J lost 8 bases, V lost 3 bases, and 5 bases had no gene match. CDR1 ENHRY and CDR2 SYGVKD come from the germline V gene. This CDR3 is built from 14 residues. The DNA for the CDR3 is TGTGCCATCAGTGAAACTAGCGGGTTAGATGAGCAGTTCTTC. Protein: CAISETSGLDEQFF.

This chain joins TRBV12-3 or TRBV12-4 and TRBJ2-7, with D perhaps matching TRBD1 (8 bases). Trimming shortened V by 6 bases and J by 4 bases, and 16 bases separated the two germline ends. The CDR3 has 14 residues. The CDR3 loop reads CASRRGQGGYEQYF. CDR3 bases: TGTGCCAGCAGACGAGGACAGGGAGGGTACGAGCAGTACTTC.

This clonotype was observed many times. Written as DNA, the CDR3 is TGTGCCAGCAGTTTAGGGGGAGCGGGGAACACCGGGGAGCTGTTTTTT. This translates into CASSLGGAGNTGELFF. This chain joins TRBV12-3 or TRBV12-4 and TRBJ2-2; a possible D gene is TRBD2 (6 bases). The CDR3 contains 16 residues. Trimming shortened V by 1 base and J by 1 base, and 10 bases separated the two germline ends.

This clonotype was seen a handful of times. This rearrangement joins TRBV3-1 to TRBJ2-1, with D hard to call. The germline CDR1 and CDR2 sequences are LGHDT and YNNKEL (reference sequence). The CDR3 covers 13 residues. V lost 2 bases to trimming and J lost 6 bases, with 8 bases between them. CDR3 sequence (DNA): TGTGCCAGCAGCCAACCCGGATTCAATGAGCAGTTCTTC. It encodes CASSQPGFNEQFF.

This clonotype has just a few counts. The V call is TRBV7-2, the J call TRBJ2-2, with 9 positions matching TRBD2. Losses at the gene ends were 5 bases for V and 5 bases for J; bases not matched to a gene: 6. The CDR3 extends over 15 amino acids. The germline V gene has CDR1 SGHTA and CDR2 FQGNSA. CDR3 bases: TGTGCCAGCAGCATTAGCGGGGGCCTTACCGGGGAGCTGTTTTTT. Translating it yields CASSISGGLTGELFF.

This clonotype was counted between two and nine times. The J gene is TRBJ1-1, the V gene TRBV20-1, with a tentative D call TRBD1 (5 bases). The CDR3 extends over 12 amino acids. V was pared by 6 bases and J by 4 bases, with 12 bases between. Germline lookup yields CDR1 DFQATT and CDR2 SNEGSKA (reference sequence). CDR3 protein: CSALRASTEAFF. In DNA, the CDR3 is TGCAGTGCACTCAGGGCTAGCACTGAAGCTTTCTTT.